Each of the 27 T cell receptor beta chains below was sequenced from the same sample in a study of cytomegalovirus exposure and HLA in healthy donors. PCR primers comprised 60 Vbeta and 13 Jbeta primers. Assay: immunoSEQ multiplex PCR; the TCRdb copy retains only in-frame clones and omits some. The sample has roughly 120,000 clones, 65% to 85% seen once. The sample consisted of PBMCs. These receptors all come from a woman in her twenties or thirties in good health and CMV-seropositive.

The chain joins TRBV5-5 to TRBJ1-1; 8 positions match TRBD1. Germline trimming cut 3 bases from V and 4 bases from J; bases unmatched to any gene: 5. The CDR3 consists of 14 residues. The germline V gene encodes CDR1 SGHKS and CDR2 YYEKEE (reference sequence). The CDR3 protein is CASSWGQVATEAFF. As DNA, the CDR3 is TGTGCCAGCAGCTGGGGACAGGTCGCCACTGAAGCTTTCTTT.

CDR3 amino acids: CASSPGLAQYSYNEQFF. CDR3 DNA: TGTGCCAGCAGCCCTGGACTAGCCCAATATTCCTACAATGAGCAGTTCTTC. The gene calls are TRBV5-4 and TRBJ2-1, with 8 bases aligning to TRBD2. The CDR3 consists of 17 residues. Trimming removed 4 bases from V and 1 base from J; junction bases left unmatched: 10. The germline gives CDR1 SGHNT, CDR2 YYREEE (reference sequence).

V is TRBV6-6 and J is TRBJ2-7, with TRBD2 matching over 7 bases. There are 15 residues in the CDR3. CDR1 is MNHNY, CDR2 SVGAGI, per germline (reference sequence). With 2 bases clipped from V and 3 bases from J, the junction kept 7 bases outside the gene matches. The CDR3 spells CASSYEPGGSYEQYF. DNA of the CDR3: TGTGCCAGCAGTTACGAGCCGGGAGGAAGCTACGAGCAGTACTTC.

The CDR3 nucleotides are TGTGCCAGCAGTGAAGTCACAGAGCAGTTCTTC. Translating it yields CASSEVTEQFF. The V call is TRBV6-1, the J call TRBJ2-1; D gene uncertain. V was cut by 1 base and J by 10 bases, with 5 bases left in between. CDR1 and CDR2 (germline): MNHNS, SASEGT. The CDR3 loop spans 11 amino acids.

This chain connects TRBV2 to TRBJ1-1, with D tentatively TRBD1 (6 bases). The CDR3 covers 13 residues. The germline V gene encodes CDR1 SNHLY and CDR2 FYNNEI. Trimming pared 6 bases from V and 3 bases from J, leaving 11 bases between. CDR3 coding DNA: TGTGCCAGCAGACTCGGACAGTACACTGAAGCTTTCTTT. It is translated as CASRLGQYTEAFF.

Only a few counts were recorded for this clone. The CDR3 protein is CASTTGQIIYGYTF. The CDR3 DNA is TGTGCCAGCACCACGGGACAGATAATCTATGGCTACACCTTC. The chain employs TRBV6-6 and TRBJ1-2, with 7 nucleotides matching TRBD1. The germline gives CDR1 MNHNY, CDR2 SVGAGI (reference sequence). V dropped 7 bases and J dropped 4; count of bases not matched to a gene: 9. The CDR3 covers 14 residues.

J is TRBJ2-7 and V is TRBV7-6, with D possibly TRBD2 on 5 matching bases. V dropped 1 base and J dropped 3 bases, with 13 bases sitting between them. CDR1 is SGHVS, CDR2 FNYEAQ, per germline. This CDR3 spans 15 amino acids. CDR3 region: CASSLGSGSGYEQYF. As DNA, the CDR3 is TGTGCCAGCAGCTTAGGGTCGGGGTCGGGCTACGAGCAGTACTTC.

This chain links TRBV4-2 with TRBJ2-1, with 9 bases fitting TRBD2. This CDR3 has 16 residues. Per the germline V gene, CDR1 is LGHNA and CDR2 is YNFKEQ. The V and J ends lost 0 bases and 8 bases, in that order; junction bases with no gene match: 8. The CDR3: CASSQESSGVGDEQFF. CDR3 coding DNA: TGTGCCAGCAGCCAAGAGTCTAGCGGGGTCGGGGATGAGCAGTTCTTC.

This chain uses TRBV10-3 with TRBJ2-3, with 9 bases fitting TRBD1. The trim removed 3 bases at V and 1 base at J, leaving 2 bases unmatched. The germline gives CDR1 ENHRY, CDR2 SYGVKD. There are 15 residues in the CDR3. This chain's CDR3 is CAISERDRGTDTQYF. The CDR3 DNA follows: TGTGCCATCAGTGAAAGGGACAGGGGCACAGATACGCAGTATTTT.

The CDR3 sequence is CASIDLDSYEQYF. In nucleotides, the CDR3 is TGTGCCAGCATAGATCTGGACAGCTACGAGCAGTACTTC. The chain links TRBV2 to TRBJ2-7; D possibly corresponds to TRBD1 (6 bases). CDR3 length equals 13 residues. V dropped 7 bases and J dropped 3 bases, with 13 bases sitting between them. Germline CDR1 and CDR2: SNHLY and FYNNEI.

The chain links TRBV7-6 to TRBJ2-3; unclear D gene. Germline V gene lookup returns CDR1 SGHVS and CDR2 FNYEAQ. V dropped 5 bases and J dropped 3 bases, with 3 bases sitting between them. The CDR3 sequence is 11 residues long. The DNA for the CDR3 is TGTGCCAGCAGCCGGACAGATACGCAGTATTTT. It yields the protein CASSRTDTQYF.

The V call is TRBV10-3, the J call TRBJ2-3, with 7 bases that match TRBD2. Losses at the gene ends were 11 bases for V and 2 bases for J; bases not matched to a gene: 7. The CDR3 loop spans 13 amino acids. The germline V gene has CDR1 ENHRY and CDR2 SYGVKD. This chain's CDR3 is CAVEGGTTDTQYF. The CDR3 DNA sequence: TGTGCCGTTGAGGGAGGGACCACAGATACGCAGTATTTT.

The rearrangement links TRBV28 to TRBJ1-3; D unresolved. The length of the CDR3 is 15 residues. Between the trimmed V and J ends, which lost 7 bases and 2 bases, there was a span of 15 bases. Germline V gene sequence: CDR1 MDHEN, CDR2 SYDVKM. The CDR3 protein is CASTLSVGTGNTIYF. The CDR3 bases are TGTGCCAGCACCCTCTCTGTGGGCACTGGAAACACCATATATTTT. The complete variable domain, with remaining parts taken from reference TRBV28 and TRBJ1-3, reads DVKVTQSSRYLVKRTGEKVFLECVQDMDHENMFWYRQDPGLGLRLIYFSYDVKMKEKGDIPEGYSVSREKKERFSLILESASTNQTSMYLCASTLSVGTGNTIYFGEGSWLTVV.

V gene TRBV2 combines with J gene TRBJ1-5; D is perhaps TRBD1 (6 bases). V lost 3 bases and J 0 bases, leaving 9 bases between the germline ends. The germline V gene has CDR1 SNHLY and CDR2 FYNNEI. CDR3 length: 15 amino acids. CDR3 nucleotides: TGTGCCAGCAGTGACAGGGGTTATAGCAATCAGCCCCAGCATTTT. Protein product: CASSDRGYSNQPQHF.

The chain recombines TRBV7-8 with TRBJ2-1, with 11 bases matching TRBD2. Germline CDR1 is SGHVS and CDR2 is FQNEAQ. This CDR3 is built from 15 residues. The V gene end was trimmed by 6 bases and the J gene end by 7 bases; junction bases not matched to a gene: 8. CDR3 residues: CASSKGLAEGNEQFF. In DNA form, the CDR3 reads TGTGCCAGCAGTAAGGGACTAGCGGAGGGAAATGAGCAGTTCTTC.

This CDR3 is CASSLTGDMGYYGYTF. In DNA form, the CDR3 reads TGCGCCAGCAGCTTGACTGGGGACATGGGATACTATGGCTACACCTTC. The rearrangement links TRBV5-1 to TRBJ1-2; D is possibly TRBD1 (6 bases). CDR3 length: 16 amino acids. V lost 1 base and J 3 bases, leaving 16 bases between the germline ends. Germline CDR1 SGHRS, CDR2 YFSETQ.

The rearrangement uses TRBV14 and TRBJ2-5; 12 bases are shared with TRBD2. CDR1 and CDR2 from the germline V gene are SGHDN and FVKESK. This CDR3 has 14 amino acids. Losses at the gene ends were 1 base for V and 10 bases for J; bases not matched to a gene: 4. CDR3 in amino acids: CASSQGLAGVGQYF. The CDR3 DNA sequence: TGTGCCAGCAGCCAAGGACTAGCGGGAGTAGGCCAGTACTTC.

This clone was counted only a few times. The chain has TRBV19 and TRBJ1-2; no firm D call. The CDR3 covers 15 residues. V lost 1 base to trimming and J lost 2 bases, with 11 bases between them. CDR1 is LNHDA, CDR2 SQIVND, per germline (reference sequence). Here the CDR3 DNA reads TGTGCCAGTAGTATAGGGTCGGGGTTGAACTATGGCTACACCTTC. This sequence encodes CASSIGSGLNYGYTF.

The chain uses TRBV7-8 and TRBJ2-7; 12 nucleotides align to TRBD2. Germline V gene lookup returns CDR1 SGHVS and CDR2 FQNEAQ. This CDR3 is built from 16 residues. The V gene end was trimmed by 1 base and the J gene end by 4 bases; junction bases not matched to a gene: 5. For the CDR3, the DNA is TGTGCCAGCAGCTTAGATGGTGGGACTAGCGGGTACGAGCAGTACTTC. This translates into CASSLDGGTSGYEQYF.

The rearrangement joins TRBV7-8 to TRBJ2-5, with 8 bases aligning to TRBD1. Germline assignment: CDR1 SGHVS and CDR2 FQNEAQ. The CDR3 is 14 amino acids. The ends lost 6 bases at V and 5 bases at J; junction bases unmatched: 8. The chain's CDR3 is CASRLRGQWETQYF. In nucleotides, the CDR3 is TGTGCCAGCAGACTCAGGGGGCAGTGGGAGACCCAGTACTTC.

This sequence joins TRBV6-1 and TRBJ1-2, with TRBD1 matching 7 bases. From germline, CDR1 is MNHNS and CDR2 SASEGT. V shed 2 bases and J 4 bases; nucleotides not matched to a gene: 7. CDR3 size: 15 residues. CDR3 DNA sequence: TGTGCCAGCAGTGAAACGATGACAGGGTCCTATGGCTACACCTTC. Protein product: CASSETMTGSYGYTF.

This chain connects TRBV27 to TRBJ2-1; 8 bases map to TRBD1. V was pared by 8 bases and J by 3 bases, with 6 bases of the junction left unmatched. The germline V gene has CDR1 MNHEY and CDR2 SMNVEV (reference sequence). The CDR3 contains 14 residues. The CDR3 loop is CASYGQGLYNEQFF. CDR3 bases: TGTGCCAGCTATGGACAGGGCCTCTACAATGAGCAGTTCTTC.

This clone was detected only a few times. The chain couples TRBV29-1 to TRBJ2-3; 8 bases map to TRBD1. The CDR3 loop spans 14 amino acids. CDR1 and CDR2 from the germline V gene are SQVTM and ANQGSEA. Trimming at V came to 4 bases and at J to 0 bases, leaving 3 bases not matched to a gene. The CDR3 DNA sequence: TGCAGCGTTGCACAGGGGGTGAGCACAGATACGCAGTATTTT. This translates into CSVAQGVSTDTQYF.

This chain connects TRBV6-5 to TRBJ2-5; perhaps TRBD2 as D (5 bases). V lost 8 bases and J 2 bases, leaving 18 bases between the germline ends. Germline V gene lookup returns CDR1 MNHEY and CDR2 SVGAGI. The CDR3 has 15 amino acids. Written as DNA, the CDR3 is TGTGCCAGCGCGGGCCCTCGAGGTGGACAAGAGACCCAGTACTTC. Translation gives CASAGPRGGQETQYF.

The genes are TRBV4-1 and TRBJ1-4, with a tentative D call TRBD1 (5 bases). The V end was cut by 0 bases, the J end by 8 bases, with 19 bases between. Germline assignment: CDR1 MGHRA and CDR2 YSYEKL. The CDR3 runs to 17 residues. As DNA, the CDR3 is TGCGCCAGCAGCCAAGATAAGGACACGTTCAGAAACGAAAAACTGTTTTTT. Translation: CASSQDKDTFRNEKLFF.

V and J are TRBV4-1 and TRBJ2-7; TRBD1 matches at 8 bases. V trimming: 1 base; J trimming: 3 bases; junction bases outside the gene matches: 8. The CDR3 totals 16 residues. CDR1 and CDR2 from the germline V gene are MGHRA and YSYEKL. DNA for the CDR3: TGCGCCAGCAGCCAAGCACCTGGGACAGGACGCTACGAGCAGTACTTC. Protein sequence: CASSQAPGTGRYEQYF.

The chain carries TRBV5-5 and TRBJ2-7; D gene ambiguous. The V and J ends lost 3 bases and 5 bases respectively, with 6 bases between them. The CDR3 runs to 11 residues. Germline-derived CDR1 and CDR2 are SGHKS and YYEKEE (reference sequence). CDR3: CASSSADEQYF. The CDR3, as DNA: TGTGCCAGCAGCTCCGCGGACGAGCAGTACTTC.